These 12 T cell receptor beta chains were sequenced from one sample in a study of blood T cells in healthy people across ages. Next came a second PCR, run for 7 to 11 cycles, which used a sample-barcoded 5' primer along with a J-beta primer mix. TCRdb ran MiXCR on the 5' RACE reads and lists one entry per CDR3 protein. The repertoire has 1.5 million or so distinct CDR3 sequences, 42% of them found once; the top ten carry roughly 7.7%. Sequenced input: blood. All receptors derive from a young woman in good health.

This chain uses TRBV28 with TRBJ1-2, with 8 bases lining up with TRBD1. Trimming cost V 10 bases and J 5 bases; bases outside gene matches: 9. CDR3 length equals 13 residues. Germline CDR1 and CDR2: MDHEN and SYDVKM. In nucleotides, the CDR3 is TGTGCCACCCTGGACAGGGCTAGTTATGGCTACACCTTC. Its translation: CATLDRASYGYTF.

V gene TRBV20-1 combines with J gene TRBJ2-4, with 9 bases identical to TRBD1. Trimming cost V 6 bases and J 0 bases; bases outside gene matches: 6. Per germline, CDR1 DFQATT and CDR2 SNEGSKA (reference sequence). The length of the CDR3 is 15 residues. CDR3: CSAPGQGIAKNIQYF. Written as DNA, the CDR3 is TGCAGTGCCCCGGGACAGGGAATAGCCAAAAACATTCAGTACTTC.

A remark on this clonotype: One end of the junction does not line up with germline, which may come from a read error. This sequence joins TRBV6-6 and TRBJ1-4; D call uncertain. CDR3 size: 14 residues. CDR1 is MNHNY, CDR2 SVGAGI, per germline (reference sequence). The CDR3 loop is CASSDSRSNEKPFF. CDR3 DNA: TGTGCCAGCAGTGACTCGCGGTCTAATGAAAAACCGTTTTTT.

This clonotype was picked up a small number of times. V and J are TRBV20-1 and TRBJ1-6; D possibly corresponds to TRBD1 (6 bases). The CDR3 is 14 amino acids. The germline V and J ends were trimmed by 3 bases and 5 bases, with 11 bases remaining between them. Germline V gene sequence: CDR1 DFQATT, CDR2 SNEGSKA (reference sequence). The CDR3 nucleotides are TGCAGTGCTAGGGACAGTTCGAATAATTCACCCCTCCACTTT. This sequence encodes CSARDSSNNSPLHF.

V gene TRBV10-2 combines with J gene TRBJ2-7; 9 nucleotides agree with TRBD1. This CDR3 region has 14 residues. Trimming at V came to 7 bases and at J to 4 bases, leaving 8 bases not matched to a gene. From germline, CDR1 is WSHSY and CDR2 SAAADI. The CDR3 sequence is CASNSQGAGYEQYF. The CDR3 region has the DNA TGCGCCAGCAACTCACAGGGGGCAGGGTACGAGCAGTACTTC.

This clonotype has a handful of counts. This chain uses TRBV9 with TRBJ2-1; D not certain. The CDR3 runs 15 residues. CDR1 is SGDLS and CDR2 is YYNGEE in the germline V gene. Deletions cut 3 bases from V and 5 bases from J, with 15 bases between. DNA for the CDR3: TGTGCCAGCAGCGGGATAGGCCAGGTAGACAATGAGCAGTTCTTC. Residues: CASSGIGQVDNEQFF.

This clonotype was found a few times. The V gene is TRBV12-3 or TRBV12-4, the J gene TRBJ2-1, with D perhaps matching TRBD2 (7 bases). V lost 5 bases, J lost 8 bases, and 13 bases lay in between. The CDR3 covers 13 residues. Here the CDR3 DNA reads TGTGCCAGCAGTCGGACGGGGGGCCATGAGCAGTTCTTC. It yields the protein CASSRTGGHEQFF.

CDR3 amino acids: CAWNPRGAEAFF. The CDR3, as DNA: TGTGCCTGGAATCCCCGTGGGGCTGAAGCTTTCTTT. The V call is TRBV30, the J call TRBJ1-1; no clear D. With 4 bases removed from V and 6 bases from J, the gap between germline ends came to 12 bases. The germline gives CDR1 GTSNPN, CDR2 SVGIG (reference sequence). The CDR3 length is 12 residues.

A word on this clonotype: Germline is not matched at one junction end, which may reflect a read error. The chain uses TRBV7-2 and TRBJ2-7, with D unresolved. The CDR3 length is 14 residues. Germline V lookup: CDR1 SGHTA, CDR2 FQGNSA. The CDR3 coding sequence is TGTGCCAGCAGCTTATACTCGAGCTCCTACGAGCGGTACTTC. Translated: CASSLYSSSYERYF.

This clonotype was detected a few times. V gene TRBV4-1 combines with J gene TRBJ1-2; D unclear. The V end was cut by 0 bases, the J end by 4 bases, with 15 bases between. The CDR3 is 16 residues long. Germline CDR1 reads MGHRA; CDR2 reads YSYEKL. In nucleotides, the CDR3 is TGCGCCAGCAGCCAAGATTCCCTAGGATTCGTCTATGGCTACACCTTC. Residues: CASSQDSLGFVYGYTF.

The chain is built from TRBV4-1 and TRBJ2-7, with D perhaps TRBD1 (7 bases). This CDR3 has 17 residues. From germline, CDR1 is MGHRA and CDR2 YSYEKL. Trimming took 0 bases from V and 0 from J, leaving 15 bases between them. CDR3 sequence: CASSQDGQGGSSYEQYF. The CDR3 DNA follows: TGCGCCAGCAGCCAAGACGGGCAGGGGGGAAGCTCCTACGAGCAGTACTTC.

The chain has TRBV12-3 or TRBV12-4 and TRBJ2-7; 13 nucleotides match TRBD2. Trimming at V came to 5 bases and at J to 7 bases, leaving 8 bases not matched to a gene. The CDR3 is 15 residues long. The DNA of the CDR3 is TGTGCCAGCAGTCCCTCCGGGACTAGCGGGAATGAGCAGTACTTC. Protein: CASSPSGTSGNEQYF.